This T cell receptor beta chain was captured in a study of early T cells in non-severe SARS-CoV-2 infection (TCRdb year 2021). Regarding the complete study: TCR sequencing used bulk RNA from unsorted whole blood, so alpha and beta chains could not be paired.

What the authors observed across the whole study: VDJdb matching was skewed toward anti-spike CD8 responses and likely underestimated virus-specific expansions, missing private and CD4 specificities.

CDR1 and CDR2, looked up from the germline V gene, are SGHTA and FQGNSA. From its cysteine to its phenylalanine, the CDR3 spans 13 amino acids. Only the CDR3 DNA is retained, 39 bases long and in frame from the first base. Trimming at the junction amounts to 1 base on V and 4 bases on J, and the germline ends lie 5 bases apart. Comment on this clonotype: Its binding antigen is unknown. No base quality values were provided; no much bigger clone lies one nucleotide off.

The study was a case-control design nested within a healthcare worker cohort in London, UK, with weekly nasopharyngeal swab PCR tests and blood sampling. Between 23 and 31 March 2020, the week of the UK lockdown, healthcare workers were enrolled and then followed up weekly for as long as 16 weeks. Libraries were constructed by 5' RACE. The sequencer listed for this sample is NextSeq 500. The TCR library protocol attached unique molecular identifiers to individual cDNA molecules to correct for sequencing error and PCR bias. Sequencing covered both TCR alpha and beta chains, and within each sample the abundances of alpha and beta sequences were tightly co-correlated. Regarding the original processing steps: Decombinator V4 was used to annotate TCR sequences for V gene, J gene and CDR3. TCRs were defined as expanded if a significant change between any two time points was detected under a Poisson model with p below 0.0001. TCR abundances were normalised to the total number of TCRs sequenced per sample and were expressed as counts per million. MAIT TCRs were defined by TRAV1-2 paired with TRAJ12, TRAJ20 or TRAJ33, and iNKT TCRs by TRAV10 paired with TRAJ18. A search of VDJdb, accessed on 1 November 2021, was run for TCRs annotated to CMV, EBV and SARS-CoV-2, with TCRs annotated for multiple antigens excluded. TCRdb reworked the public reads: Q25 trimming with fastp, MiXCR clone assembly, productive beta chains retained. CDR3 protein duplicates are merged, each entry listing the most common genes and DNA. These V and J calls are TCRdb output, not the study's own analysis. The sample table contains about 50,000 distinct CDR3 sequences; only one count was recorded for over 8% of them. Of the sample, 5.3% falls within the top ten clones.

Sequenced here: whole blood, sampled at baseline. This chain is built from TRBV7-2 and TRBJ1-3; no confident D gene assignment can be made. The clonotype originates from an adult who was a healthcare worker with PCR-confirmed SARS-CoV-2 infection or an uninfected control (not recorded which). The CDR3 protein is CASSLGPGNTIYF. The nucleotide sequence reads TGTGCCAGCAGCTTAGGGCCGGGAAACACCATATATTTT.